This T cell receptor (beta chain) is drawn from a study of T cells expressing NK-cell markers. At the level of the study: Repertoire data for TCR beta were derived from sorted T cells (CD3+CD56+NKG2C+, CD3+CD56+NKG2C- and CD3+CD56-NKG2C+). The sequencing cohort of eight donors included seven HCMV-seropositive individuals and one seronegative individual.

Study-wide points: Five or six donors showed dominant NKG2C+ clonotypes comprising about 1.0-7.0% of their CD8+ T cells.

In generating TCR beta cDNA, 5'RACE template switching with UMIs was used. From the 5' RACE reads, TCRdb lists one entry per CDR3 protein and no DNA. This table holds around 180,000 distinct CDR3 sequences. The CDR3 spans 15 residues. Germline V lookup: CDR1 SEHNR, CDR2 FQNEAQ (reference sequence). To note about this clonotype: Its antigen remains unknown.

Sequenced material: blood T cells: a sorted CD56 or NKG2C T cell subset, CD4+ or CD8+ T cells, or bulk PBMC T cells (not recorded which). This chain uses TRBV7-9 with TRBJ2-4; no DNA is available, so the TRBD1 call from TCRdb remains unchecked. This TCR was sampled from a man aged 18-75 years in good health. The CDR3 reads CASSVVTGSKNIQYF. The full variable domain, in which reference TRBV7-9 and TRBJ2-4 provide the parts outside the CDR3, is DTGVSQNPRHKITKRGQNVTFRCDPISEHNRLYWYRQTLGQGPEFLTYFQNEAQLEKSRLLSDRFSAERPKGSFSTLEIQRTEQGDSAMYLCASSVVTGSKNIQYFGAGTRLSVL.